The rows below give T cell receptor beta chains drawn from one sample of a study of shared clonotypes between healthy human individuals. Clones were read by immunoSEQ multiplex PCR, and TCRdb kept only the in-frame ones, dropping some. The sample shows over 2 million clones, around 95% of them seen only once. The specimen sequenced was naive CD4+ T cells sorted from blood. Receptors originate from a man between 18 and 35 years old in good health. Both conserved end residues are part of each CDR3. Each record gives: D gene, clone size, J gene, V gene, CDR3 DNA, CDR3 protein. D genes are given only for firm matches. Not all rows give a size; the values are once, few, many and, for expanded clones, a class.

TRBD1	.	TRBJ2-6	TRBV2	TGTGCCAGCAGTACCGGGACAGGGGCTGGGGCCAACGTCCTGACTTTC	CASSTGTGAGANVLTF
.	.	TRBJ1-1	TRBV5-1	TGCGCCAGCAGCCCAGAGAGGAACACTGAAGCTTTCTTT	CASSPERNTEAFF
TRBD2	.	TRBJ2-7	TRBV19	TGTGCCAGTAGGGAAACCGGGACTAGCGGGAGTGGGAAGCAGTACTTC	CASRETGTSGSGKQYF
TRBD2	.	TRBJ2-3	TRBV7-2	TGTGCCAGCAGCTTAGTTGTATGGCTAGCGGGGAGAGGAGATACGCAGTATTTT	CASSLVVWLAGRGDTQYF
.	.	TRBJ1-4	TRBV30	TGCGCAAGGAGGGCCACTAATGAAAAACTGTTTTTT	CARRATNEKLFF
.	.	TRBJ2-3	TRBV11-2	TGTGCCAGCAGCTCCAGGACAGTTAGCACAGATACGCAGTATTTT	CASSSRTVSTDTQYF
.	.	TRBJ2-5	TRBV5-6	TGTGCCAGCAGCTTAAGTTCATCAGGAGAGACCCAGTACTTC	CASSLSSSGETQYF
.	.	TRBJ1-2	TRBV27	TGTGCCAGCGGCTCCAGGGACGCCGGAAAGATCTATGGCTACACCTTC	CASGSRDAGKIYGYTF
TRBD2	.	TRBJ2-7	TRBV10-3	TGTGCCATCAGTCCGACCACTAGCGGGAGGGGCGAGCAGTACTTC	CAISPTTSGRGEQYF
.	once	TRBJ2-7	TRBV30	TGTGCCTGGAGTACGACAGGTGGCGAGCAGTACTTC	CAWSTTGGEQYF
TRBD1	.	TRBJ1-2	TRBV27	TGTGCCAGCAGTTTGAGCAGGGGGTATGGCTACACCTTC	CASSLSRGYGYTF
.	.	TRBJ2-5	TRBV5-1	TGCGCCAGCAGCTTAGGACAATTGGGAGAGACCCAGTACTTC	CASSLGQLGETQYF
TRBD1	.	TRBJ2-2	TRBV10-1	TGCGCCAGCAGTGACTACGGAACAGGGGGCGCCCCCGGGGAGCTGTTTTTT	CASSDYGTGGAPGELFF
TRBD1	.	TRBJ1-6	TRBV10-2	TGCGCCAGCAGTGGGCGGACAGGGAGCTCCTATAATTCACCCCTCCACTTT	CASSGRTGSSYNSPLHF
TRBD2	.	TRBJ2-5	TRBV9	TGTGCCAGCAGCGTAGCAGGACTAGCGGGGGCTGGAGGAAAGACCCAGTACTTC	CASSVAGLAGAGGKTQYF
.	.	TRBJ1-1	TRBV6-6	TGTGCCAGCACCGACACAGGGAGGTACACTGAAGCTTTCTTT	CASTDTGRYTEAFF